This T cell receptor (beta chain) was profiled in a study of T-cell reconstitution after alpha-beta-depleted transplantation in children. During its preparation, the TCRbeta library received unique molecular identifiers. TCRdb fed the PCR reads into MiXCR, producing one record per CDR3 protein. The sample holds approximately 500,000 distinct CDR3 sequences, more than 9% seen once. Study-wide results and caveats: The study reportedly traced alpha-beta T cells about two months after transplant to several hundred expanded graft clones. Surviving recipient T cells and thymic progenitors accounted for the high day-60 TCRbeta diversity observed in some patients. At the one-year point after transplant, T-cell counts and TCRbeta diversity were found to come mostly from T cells that had been newly produced.

V was cut by 7 bases and J by 3 bases, with 13 bases left in between. Germline CDR1 is MNHEY and CDR2 is SVGEGT. This CDR3 contains 14 residues. This clonotype was seen repeatedly, ten times or more. Its antigen is not known. The chain joins TRBV6-2 or TRBV6-3 to TRBJ1-3; D is uncertain. This clonotype was obtained from a child aged 2 to 9 with inherited bone marrow failure, due to receive a stem cell transplant. Sequences were derived from PBMCs, sampled before TCRalphabeta/CD19-depleted stem cell transplant. The CDR3 sequence is CASTRMAGGNTIYF. In nucleotides, the CDR3 is TGTGCCAGCACCCGGATGGCCGGTGGAAACACCATATATTTT.